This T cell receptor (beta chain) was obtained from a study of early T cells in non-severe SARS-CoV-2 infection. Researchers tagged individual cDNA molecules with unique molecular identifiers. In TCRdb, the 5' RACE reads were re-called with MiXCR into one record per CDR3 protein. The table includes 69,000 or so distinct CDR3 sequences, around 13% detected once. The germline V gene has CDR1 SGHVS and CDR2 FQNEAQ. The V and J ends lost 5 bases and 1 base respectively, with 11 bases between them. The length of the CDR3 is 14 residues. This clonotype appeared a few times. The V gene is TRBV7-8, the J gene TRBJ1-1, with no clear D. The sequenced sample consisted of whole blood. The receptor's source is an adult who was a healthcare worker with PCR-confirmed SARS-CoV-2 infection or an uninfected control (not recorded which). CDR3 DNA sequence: TGTGCCAGCAGCCTACAATACCGGAACACTGAAGCTTTCTTT. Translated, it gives CASSLQYRNTEAFF.